Below, 23 T cell receptor beta chains from the same sample are listed, as sequenced in a study. TCRdb used MiXCR to reprocess the RT-PCR reads, holding one entry per CDR3 protein. The table records about 680,000 distinct CDR3 sequences, about 14% of them present only once. Material: memory CD4+ T cells from blood. The receptors come from a female donor in good health, serving as a healthy control.

This clonotype has at least ten counts. The chain has TRBV3-1 and TRBJ1-2; 7 bases are a match to TRBD1. CDR1 and CDR2 (germline): LGHDT, YNNKEL (reference sequence). The V segment lost 6 bases and the J segment 4 bases; nucleotides outside the gene matches: 5. The CDR3 spans 13 residues. This CDR3 is CASSGTAIYGYTF. DNA for the CDR3: TGTGCCAGCAGTGGGACAGCTATCTATGGCTACACCTTC.

Turning to this clonotype: At one end, the junction sequence differs from germline, possibly due to a read error. The chain uses TRBV20-1 and TRBJ1-1, with a weak D call TRBD1 (5 bases). This CDR3 has 13 amino acids. CDR1 DFQATT and CDR2 SNEGSKA come from the germline V gene (reference sequence). The CDR3 spells CSAREDTNTESFF. The CDR3 nucleotides are TGCAGTGCTAGAGAGGACACGAACACTGAATCTTTCTTT.

The chain has TRBV5-4 and TRBJ2-1; 7 bases fit TRBD2. Unmatched junction bases numbered 7, after V lost 4 bases and J lost 9 bases. Germline V lookup: CDR1 SGHNT, CDR2 YYREEE (reference sequence). This CDR3 region has 13 residues. CDR3 sequence reads: CASSAGTNAEQFF. In nucleotides, the CDR3 is TGTGCCAGCAGCGCAGGGACTAACGCTGAGCAGTTCTTC. Full variable domain (outside the CDR3, taken from reference TRBV5-4 and TRBJ2-1): ETGVTQSPTHLIKTRGQQVTLRCSSQSGHNTVSWYQQALGQGPQFIFQYYREEENGRGNFPPRFSGLQFPNYSSELNVNALELDDSALYLCASSAGTNAEQFFGPGTRLTVL.

V is TRBV18 and J is TRBJ2-5; maybe TRBD2 (6 bases). Trimming pared 4 bases from V and 5 bases from J, leaving 11 bases between. The CDR3 contains 13 residues. Germline V gene lookup returns CDR1 KGHSH and CDR2 LQKENI. The CDR3: CASSRGTGETQYF. The CDR3, as DNA: TGTGCCAGCTCACGGGGGACTGGGGAGACCCAGTACTTC.

This clonotype was detected ten times or more. This sequence joins TRBV5-1 and TRBJ2-2; no definite D call. The germline CDR1 and CDR2 sequences are SGHRS and YFSETQ. V lost 4 bases and J 3 bases, leaving 7 bases between the germline ends. CDR3 length equals 13 residues. The CDR3 loop reads CASSKLDTGELFF. The DNA of the CDR3 is TGCGCCAGCAGCAAACTCGACACCGGGGAGCTGTTTTTT.

This clonotype was seen a few times. The chain links TRBV7-3 to TRBJ2-6; D perhaps matches TRBD2 (7 bases). The germline V gene has CDR1 SGHTA and CDR2 FQGTGA. V was shortened by 5 bases and J by 0 bases, with 23 bases between the two germline ends. The CDR3 loop spans 20 amino acids. Written as DNA, the CDR3 is TGTGCCAGCAGCCAACGCATCCAGGGGAGGGGGGTCTCTGGGGCCAACGTCCTGACTTTC. Protein sequence: CASSQRIQGRGVSGANVLTF.

This clonotype occurred many times. The chain is built from TRBV5-1 and TRBJ2-1; 8 nucleotides align to TRBD2. Germline V gene lookup returns CDR1 SGHRS and CDR2 YFSETQ. The CDR3 extends over 16 amino acids. V was clipped by 0 bases and J by 7 bases; unmatched bases: 9. DNA for the CDR3: TGCGCCAGCAGCTTGGAGGGACTAAGCGGGAGAAATGAGCAGTTCTTC. It codes for CASSLEGLSGRNEQFF.

This sequence joins TRBV5-4 and TRBJ2-5, with D tentatively TRBD1 or TRBD2 (5 bases each). Trimming shortened V by 5 bases and J by 4 bases, and 21 bases separated the two germline ends. The CDR3 is 16 residues long. Germline CDR1 and CDR2: SGHNT and YYREEE (reference sequence). CDR3 bases: TGTGCCAGCAGTCCGAAAGGGACGGCAAGAGGAGAGACCCAGTACTTC. Encoded protein: CASSPKGTARGETQYF.

The J gene is TRBJ2-1, the V gene TRBV28; tentative D call: TRBD2 (6 bases). Germline V lookup: CDR1 MDHEN, CDR2 SYDVKM. V dropped 4 bases and J dropped 9 bases, with 22 bases sitting between them. The CDR3 length is 16 residues. Here the CDR3 reads CASSSPGWEESGEQFF. DNA for the CDR3: TGTGCCAGCAGTTCCCCGGGGTGGGAGGAGTCGGGTGAGCAGTTCTTC.

This clonotype was detected many times. The chain carries TRBV6-5 and TRBJ2-1; D gene ambiguous. Trimming removed 1 base at V and 8 bases at J, with 9 bases between. CDR1 is MNHEY, CDR2 SVGAGI, per germline. The CDR3 has 13 amino acids. CDR3 bases: TGTGCCAGCAGTTACTATCGCGCGGATGAGCAGTTCTTC. Residues: CASSYYRADEQFF.

The genes are TRBV7-2 and TRBJ2-7; either TRBD1 or TRBD2 may fit D (5 bases each). V was clipped by 1 base and J by 6 bases, with 16 bases between them. CDR1 and CDR2 from the germline V gene are SGHTA and FQGNSA. The CDR3 covers 15 residues. In DNA, the CDR3 is TGTGCCAGCAGCTTAGAGAGGGGCCCCGGAGGCGAGCAGTACTTC. Translating it yields CASSLERGPGGEQYF.

This clonotype was counted ten times or more. The genes are TRBV29-1 and TRBJ2-1; D perhaps matches TRBD1 (5 bases). Trimming shortened V by 5 bases and J by 5 bases, and 10 bases separated the two germline ends. Per germline, CDR1 SQVTM and CDR2 ANQGSEA. The CDR3 consists of 12 residues. CDR3 protein: CSVSTGNNEQFF. CDR3 bases: TGCAGCGTTTCTACAGGTAACAATGAGCAGTTCTTC.

The V call is TRBV5-6, the J call TRBJ1-1; D unresolved. Trimming left V 6 bases short and J 8 bases short, with 17 bases between. The germline gives CDR1 SGHDT, CDR2 YYEEEE. The CDR3 contains 13 residues. The CDR3 region is CASTSAVIKEAFF. The CDR3 nucleotides are TGTGCCAGCACCTCGGCCGTAATCAAGGAAGCTTTCTTT.

Comments on this clonotype: At one boundary the junction diverges from the germline segment, which might be a read error. The V and J genes are TRBV12-5 and TRBJ2-1; 7 bases line up with TRBD1. CDR1 is LGHNT, CDR2 FRNRAP, per germline. The CDR3 is 13 amino acids. The CDR3 bases are TGTGCTAGTGGTGCAACCCGGGACAGTCTTCCCCGCTTC. Protein: CASGATRDSLPRF.

This clonotype has at least ten counts. This rearrangement joins TRBV10-3 to TRBJ2-5; D is unresolved. Germline values: CDR1 ENHRY, CDR2 SYGVKD. CDR3 length: 12 residues. Trimming stripped 4 bases from V and 2 bases from J, with 5 bases between. CDR3 bases: TGTGCCATCAGTGGAACACAAGAGACCCAGTACTTC. This codes for CAISGTQETQYF.

The rearrangement joins TRBV15 to TRBJ2-3, with a possible D match to TRBD2 (6 bases). The V gene lost 1 base and the J gene lost 6 bases, with 11 bases spanning the gap. The CDR3 totals 14 residues. Germline loops: CDR1 LNHNV, CDR2 YYDKDF (reference sequence). The chain's CDR3 is CATSRAGGGDTQYF. For the CDR3, the DNA is TGTGCCACCAGCAGAGCTGGGGGAGGTGATACGCAGTATTTT. The whole variable domain, filled in from reference TRBV15 and TRBJ2-3, reads DAMVIQNPRYQVTQFGKPVTLSCSQTLNHNVMYWYQQKSSQAPKLLFHYYDKDFNNEADTPDNFQSRRPNTSFCFLDIRSPGLGDTAMYLCATSRAGGGDTQYFGPGTRLTVL.

This clonotype has a handful of counts. The chain combines TRBV24-1 with TRBJ2-1, with D maybe TRBD2 (5 bases). Trimming stripped 4 bases from V and 1 base from J, with 19 bases between. CDR3 length equals 18 residues. Germline V CDR1 and CDR2: KGHDR, SFDVKD. The CDR3 loop is CATSDPGRGRGSYNEQFF. CDR3 DNA sequence: TGTGCCACCAGTGACCCGGGGAGAGGGAGAGGATCCTACAATGAGCAGTTCTTC.

On this clonotype: One junction end disagrees with the germline gene, perhaps due to a read error. The V call is TRBV15, the J call TRBJ1-1; tentative D call: TRBD1 (5 bases). Germline V CDR1 and CDR2: LNHNV, YYDKDF (reference sequence). This CDR3 contains 15 residues. CDR3 bases: TGTGCCACCAGCAGACCGGGGGAAGGGAACACTGAAGATTTCTTT. Its protein is CATSRPGEGNTEDFF.

This clonotype was recorded at least ten times. This chain joins TRBV20-1 and TRBJ1-1; possibly TRBD1 for D (5 bases). The CDR3 is made up of 11 amino acids. Deletions cut 6 bases from V and 11 bases from J, with 16 bases between. In germline, CDR1 is DFQATT, CDR2 SNEGSKA (reference sequence). As DNA, the CDR3 is TGCAGTGCCACCGGGGGGGGGATCGCTTTCTTT. Translating it yields CSATGGGIAFF.

This clonotype occurred many times. The rearrangement links TRBV7-2 to TRBJ2-1, with TRBD2 matching over 8 bases. This CDR3 has 15 residues. Unmatched junction bases numbered 6, after V lost 6 bases and J lost 2 bases. Germline V CDR1 and CDR2: SGHTA, FQGNSA. CDR3 in DNA: TGTGCCAGCAGTTCACGGGGGGGAACCTACAATGAGCAGTTCTTC. Protein: CASSSRGGTYNEQFF.

The gene calls are TRBV20-1 and TRBJ1-6; D gene unclear. The CDR3 consists of 14 residues. The ends were cut back, 2 bases at V and 9 bases at J, with 14 bases in the middle. Looked up from germline, CDR1 is DFQATT and CDR2 is SNEGSKA (reference sequence). CDR3 in DNA: TGCAGTGCTAGAATAGGGCAGTCTGGTTCACCCCTCCACTTT. This codes for CSARIGQSGSPLHF.

The rearrangement uses TRBV4-1 and TRBJ1-1; D unresolved. The V end was cut by 4 bases, the J end by 5 bases, with 17 bases between. This CDR3 is built from 15 residues. The germline V gene has CDR1 MGHRA and CDR2 YSYEKL. CDR3 sequence: CASSPDPGFGTEAFF. CDR3 DNA sequence: TGCGCCAGCAGCCCAGACCCGGGGTTTGGGACTGAAGCTTTCTTT.

The rearrangement links TRBV7-2 to TRBJ2-3, with 10 bases aligning to TRBD2. Germline trimming cut 0 bases from V and 5 bases from J; bases unmatched to any gene: 2. This CDR3 has 15 amino acids. Germline-derived CDR1 and CDR2 are SGHTA and FQGNSA. CDR3 DNA sequence: TGTGCCAGCAGCTTAGCTAGCGGGGGGAGAGATACGCAGTATTTT. It codes for CASSLASGGRDTQYF.